This TCR beta chain was captured in a study of identical twins. This clonotype appeared many times. The antigen remains unidentified. Addition of a universal primer site occurred through template switching, and cDNA carried unique molecular identifiers. Each CDR3 protein is one row after TCRdb ran MiXCR on the 5' RACE reads. The sample consists of around 960,000 distinct CDR3 sequences, 9% to 15% of them appearing once. General study results and limits: Alpha sequences out of frame and shared by twins had excess low generation probability. Models underestimated TCR alpha sharing (out-of-frame) in monozygotic twins.

CDR3 length: 14 residues. V lost 0 bases to trimming and J lost 7 bases, with 10 bases between them. These data were also filed under a second study, of yellow fever vaccine responses in identical twins.

The chain combines TRBV12-3 or TRBV12-4 with TRBJ2-1; D is perhaps TRBD2 (5 bases). This TCR derives from a woman aged 18-35 years in good health. Sample: PBMCs. CDR3 sequence: CASSLAGVGNEQFF. The CDR3 coding sequence is TGTGCCAGCAGTTTAGCGGGAGTGGGGAATGAGCAGTTCTTC.